What follows is one T cell receptor (beta chain) and its context. Its cognate antigen is unknown. Here immunoSEQ multiplex PCR was the method, and the copy in TCRdb shows in-frame clones only, minus some. Found here are some 60,000 clones, 86% of them singletons; the top ten hold around 1.5%. The time point: week 35, safety follow-up. Vaccination used 300 ug of mutant IDH1 20-mer peptide per dose, with topical imiquimod. This specimen belongs to a study of a mutant IDH1 vaccine in newly diagnosed glioma. Study context: Patients were started on vaccination 4-6 weeks after radiotherapy alone, or with temozolomide cycles.

This clonotype was sampled from a man aged 35 to 55 with glioma. Sequenced here: PBMCs, sampled from a glioma patient whose treatment included an IDH1 peptide vaccine.

CDR3: CASSRGRDATGELFF. In nucleotides, the CDR3 is TGTGCCAGCAGCCGAGGTAGGGATGCCACCGGGGAGCTGTTTTTT. The genes are TRBV6-1 and TRBJ2-2; no clear D gene. V was trimmed by 6 bases and J by 4 bases, leaving 15 bases between them. The CDR3 loop spans 15 amino acids. CDR1 is MNHNS and CDR2 is SASEGT in the germline V gene.